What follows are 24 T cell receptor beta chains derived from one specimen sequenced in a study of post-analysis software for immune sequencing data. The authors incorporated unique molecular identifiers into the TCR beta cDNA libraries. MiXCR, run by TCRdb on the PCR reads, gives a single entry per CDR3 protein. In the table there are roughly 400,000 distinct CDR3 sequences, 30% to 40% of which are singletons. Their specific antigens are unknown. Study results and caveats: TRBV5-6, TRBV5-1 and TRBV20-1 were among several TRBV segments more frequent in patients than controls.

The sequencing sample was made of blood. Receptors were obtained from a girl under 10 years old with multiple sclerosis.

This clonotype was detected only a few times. CDR3 amino acids: CASSWGLAGGNEQFF. The DNA of the CDR3 is TGTGCCAGCAGTTGGGGACTAGCGGGAGGAAATGAGCAGTTCTTC. The J gene is TRBJ2-1, the V gene TRBV6-5; 15 nucleotides agree with TRBD2. V gave up 4 bases and J gave up 7 bases; unmatched junction bases: 2. Germline lookup yields CDR1 MNHEY and CDR2 SVGAGI. This CDR3 comprises 15 residues.

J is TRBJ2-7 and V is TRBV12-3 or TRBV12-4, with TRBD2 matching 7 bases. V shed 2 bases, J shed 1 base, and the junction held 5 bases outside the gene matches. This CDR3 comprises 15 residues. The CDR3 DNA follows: TGTGCCAGCAGTTTAAGGGCTAGCGGATCCTACGAGCAGTACTTC. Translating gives CASSLRASGSYEQYF.

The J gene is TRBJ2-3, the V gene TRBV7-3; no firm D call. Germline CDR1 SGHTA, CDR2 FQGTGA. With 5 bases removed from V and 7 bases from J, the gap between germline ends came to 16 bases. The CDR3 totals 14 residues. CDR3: CASSEIPGVNTQYF. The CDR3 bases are TGTGCCAGCAGCGAGATACCTGGTGTCAATACGCAGTATTTT.

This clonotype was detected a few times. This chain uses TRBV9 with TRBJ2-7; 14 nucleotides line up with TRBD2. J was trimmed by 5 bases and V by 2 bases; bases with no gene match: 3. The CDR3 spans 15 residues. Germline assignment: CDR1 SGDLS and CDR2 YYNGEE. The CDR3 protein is CASSVRGLAGDEQYF. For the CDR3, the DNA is TGTGCCAGCAGCGTCAGGGGACTAGCGGGAGACGAGCAGTACTTC.

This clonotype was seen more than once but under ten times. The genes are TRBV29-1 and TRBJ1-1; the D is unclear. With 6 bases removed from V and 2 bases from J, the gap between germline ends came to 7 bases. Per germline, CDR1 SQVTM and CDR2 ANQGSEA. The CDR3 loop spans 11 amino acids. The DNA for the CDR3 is TGCAGCGTGCGGGCCAACACTGAAGCTTTCTTT. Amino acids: CSVRANTEAFF.

The DNA for the CDR3 is TGTGCCAGCAGCTTAATAGGTAGCGGAGGCAATGAGCAGTTCTTC. Amino acid sequence: CASSLIGSGGNEQFF. The chain is built from TRBV7-3 and TRBJ2-1, with D tentatively TRBD2 (6 bases). CDR1 and CDR2 (germline): SGHTA, FQGTGA. This CDR3 has 15 amino acids. V gave up 1 base and J gave up 6 bases, with 13 bases separating them.

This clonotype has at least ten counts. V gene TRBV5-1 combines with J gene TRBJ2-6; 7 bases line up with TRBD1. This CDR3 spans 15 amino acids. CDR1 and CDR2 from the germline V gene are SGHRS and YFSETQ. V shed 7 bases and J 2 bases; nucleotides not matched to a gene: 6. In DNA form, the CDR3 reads TGCGCCAGCGCGACAGGGAACACTGGGGCCAACGTCCTGACTTTC. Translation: CASATGNTGANVLTF.

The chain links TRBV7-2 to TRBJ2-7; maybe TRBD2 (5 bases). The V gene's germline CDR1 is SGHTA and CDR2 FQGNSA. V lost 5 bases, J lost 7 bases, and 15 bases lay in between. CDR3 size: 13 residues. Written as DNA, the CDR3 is TGTGCCAGCAGCCTGGGAGCTCCGAAGGAGCAGTACTTC. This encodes CASSLGAPKEQYF.

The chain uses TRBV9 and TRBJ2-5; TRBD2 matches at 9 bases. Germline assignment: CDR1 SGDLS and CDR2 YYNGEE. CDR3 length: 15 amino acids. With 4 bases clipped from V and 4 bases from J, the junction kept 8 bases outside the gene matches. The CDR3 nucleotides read TGTGCCAGCAGCCTCAGCGGGAGGTTTGGAGAGACCCAGTACTTC. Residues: CASSLSGRFGETQYF.

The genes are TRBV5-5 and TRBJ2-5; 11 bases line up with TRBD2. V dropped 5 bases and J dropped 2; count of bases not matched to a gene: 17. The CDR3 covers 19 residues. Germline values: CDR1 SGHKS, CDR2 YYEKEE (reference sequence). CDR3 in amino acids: CASSQTTGTSGRVQETQYF. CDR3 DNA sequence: TGTGCCAGCAGTCAGACGACAGGGACTAGCGGCAGAGTTCAAGAGACCCAGTACTTC.

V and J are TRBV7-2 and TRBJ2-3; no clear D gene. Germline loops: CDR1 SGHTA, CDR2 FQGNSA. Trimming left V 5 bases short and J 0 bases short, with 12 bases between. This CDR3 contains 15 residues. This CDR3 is CASSKGGRSTDTQYF. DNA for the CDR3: TGTGCCAGCAGCAAAGGTGGACGCAGCACAGATACGCAGTATTTT.

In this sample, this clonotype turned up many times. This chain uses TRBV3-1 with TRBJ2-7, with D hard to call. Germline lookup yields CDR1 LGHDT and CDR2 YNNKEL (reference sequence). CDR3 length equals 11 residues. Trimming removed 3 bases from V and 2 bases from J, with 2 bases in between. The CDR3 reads CASSQAYEQYF. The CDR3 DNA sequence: TGTGCCAGCAGCCAGGCCTACGAGCAGTACTTC.

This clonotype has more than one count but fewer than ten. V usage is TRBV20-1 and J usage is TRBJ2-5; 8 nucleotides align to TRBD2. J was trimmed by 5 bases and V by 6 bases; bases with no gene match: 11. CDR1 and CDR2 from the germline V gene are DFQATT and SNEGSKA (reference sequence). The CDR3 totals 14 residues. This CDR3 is CSAPRSGRMETQYF. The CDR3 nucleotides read TGCAGTGCCCCGAGGAGCGGGAGAATGGAGACCCAGTACTTC.

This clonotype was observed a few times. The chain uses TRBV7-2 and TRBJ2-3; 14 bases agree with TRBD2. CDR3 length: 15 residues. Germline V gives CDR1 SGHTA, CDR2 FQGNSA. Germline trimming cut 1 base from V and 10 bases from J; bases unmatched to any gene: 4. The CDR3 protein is CASSLVGLAGEAQYF. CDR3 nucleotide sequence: TGTGCCAGCAGCTTAGTGGGACTAGCGGGAGAAGCGCAGTATTTT.

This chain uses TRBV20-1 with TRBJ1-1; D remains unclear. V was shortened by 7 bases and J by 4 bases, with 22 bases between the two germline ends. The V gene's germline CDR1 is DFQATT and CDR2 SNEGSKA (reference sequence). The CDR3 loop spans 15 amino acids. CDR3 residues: CSGFPLEGFFTEAFF. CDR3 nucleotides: TGCAGTGGATTCCCCCTGGAAGGGTTTTTCACTGAAGCTTTCTTT.

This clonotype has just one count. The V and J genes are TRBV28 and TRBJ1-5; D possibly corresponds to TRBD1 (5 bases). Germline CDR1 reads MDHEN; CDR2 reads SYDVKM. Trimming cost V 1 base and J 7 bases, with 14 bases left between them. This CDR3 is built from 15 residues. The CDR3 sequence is CASSLLATGVQPQHF. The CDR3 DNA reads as TGTGCCAGCAGTTTATTGGCCACAGGCGTGCAGCCCCAGCATTTT.

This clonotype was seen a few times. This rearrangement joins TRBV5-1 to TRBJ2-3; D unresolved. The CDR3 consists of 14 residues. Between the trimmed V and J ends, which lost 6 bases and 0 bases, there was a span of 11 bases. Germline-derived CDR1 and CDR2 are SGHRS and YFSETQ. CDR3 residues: CASTRSSSTDTQYF. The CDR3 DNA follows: TGCGCCAGCACCCGATCGAGTAGCACAGATACGCAGTATTTT.

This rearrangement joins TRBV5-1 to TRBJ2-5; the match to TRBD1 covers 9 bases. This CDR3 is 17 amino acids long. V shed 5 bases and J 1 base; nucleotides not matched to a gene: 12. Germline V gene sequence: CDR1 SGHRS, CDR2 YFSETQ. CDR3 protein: CASRADRGNRIQETQYF. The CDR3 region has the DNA TGCGCCAGCAGGGCGGACAGGGGAAATAGAATCCAAGAGACCCAGTACTTC.

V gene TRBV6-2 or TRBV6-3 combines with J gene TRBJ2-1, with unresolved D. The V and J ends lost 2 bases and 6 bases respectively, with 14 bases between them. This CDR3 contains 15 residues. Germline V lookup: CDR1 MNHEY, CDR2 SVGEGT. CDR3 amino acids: CASSYGFVRFNEQFF. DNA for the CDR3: TGTGCCAGCAGTTACGGTTTTGTAAGATTCAATGAGCAGTTCTTC.

The CDR3 here is CASSQLGRDQYF. The CDR3, as DNA: TGCGCCAGCAGCCAGCTCGGTAGGGACCAATATTTT. The chain couples TRBV4-1 to TRBJ2-3, with D perhaps assigned TRBD1 or TRBD2 (5 bases each). Per the germline V gene, CDR1 is MGHRA and CDR2 is YSYEKL. This CDR3 contains 12 residues. V lost 3 bases to trimming and J lost 15 bases, with 16 bases between them.

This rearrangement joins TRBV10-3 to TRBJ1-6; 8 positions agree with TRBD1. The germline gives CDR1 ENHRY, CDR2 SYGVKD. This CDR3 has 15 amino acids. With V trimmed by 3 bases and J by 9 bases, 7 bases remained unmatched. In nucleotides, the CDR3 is TGTGCCATCAGTGACAGGGGGCAGGTTGGTTCACCCCTCCACTTT. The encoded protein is CAISDRGQVGSPLHF.

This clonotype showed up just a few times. This CDR3 is CSASSGGTDTQYF. The CDR3 DNA reads as TGCAGTGCCAGTTCGGGGGGCACAGATACGCAGTATTTT. The chain couples TRBV20-1 to TRBJ2-3; TRBD2 is a possible D gene (6 bases). Per germline, CDR1 DFQATT and CDR2 SNEGSKA (reference sequence). Trimming removed 6 bases from V and 1 base from J, with 11 bases in between. This CDR3 is built from 13 residues.

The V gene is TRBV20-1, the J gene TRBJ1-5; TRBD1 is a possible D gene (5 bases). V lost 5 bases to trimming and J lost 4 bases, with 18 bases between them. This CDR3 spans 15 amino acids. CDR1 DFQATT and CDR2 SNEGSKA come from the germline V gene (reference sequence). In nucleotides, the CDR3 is TGCAGTGCTCCCTCGAGACAGAGTATGAATCAGCCCCAGCATTTT. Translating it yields CSAPSRQSMNQPQHF.

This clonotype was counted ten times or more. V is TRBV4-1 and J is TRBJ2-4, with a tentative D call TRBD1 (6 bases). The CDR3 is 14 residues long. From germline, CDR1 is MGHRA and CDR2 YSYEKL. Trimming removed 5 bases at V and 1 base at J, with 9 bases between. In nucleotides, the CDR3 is TGCGCCAGCAGCATAACAGGGGCCAAAAACATTCAGTACTTC. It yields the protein CASSITGAKNIQYF.